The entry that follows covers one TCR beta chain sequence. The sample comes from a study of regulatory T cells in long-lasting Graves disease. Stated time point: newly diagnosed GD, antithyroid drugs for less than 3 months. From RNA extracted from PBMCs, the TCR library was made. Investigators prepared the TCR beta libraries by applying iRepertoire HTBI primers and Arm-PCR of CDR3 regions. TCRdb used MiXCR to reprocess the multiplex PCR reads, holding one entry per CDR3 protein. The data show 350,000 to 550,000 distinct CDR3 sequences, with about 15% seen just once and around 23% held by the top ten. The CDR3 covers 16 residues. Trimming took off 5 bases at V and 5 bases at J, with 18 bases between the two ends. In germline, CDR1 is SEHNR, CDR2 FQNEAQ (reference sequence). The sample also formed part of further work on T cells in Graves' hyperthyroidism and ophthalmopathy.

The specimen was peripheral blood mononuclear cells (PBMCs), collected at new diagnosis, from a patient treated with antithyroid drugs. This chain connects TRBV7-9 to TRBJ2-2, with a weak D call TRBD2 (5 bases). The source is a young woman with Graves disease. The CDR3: CASSPRAGGRTGELFF. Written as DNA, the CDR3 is TGTGCCAGCAGCCCCCGGGCCGGAGGAAGGACCGGGGAGCTGTTTTTT.